The source of this T cell receptor beta chain is a study of blood T cell repertoires in COVID-19 (dated by TCRdb to the early 2020s). Background for the entire study: Samples from collaborators originated in the United States, Italy and Spain and spanned both the acute and convalescent phases of COVID-19. The material from the prospective study consisted of cDNA or gDNA derived from T cells, B-cell-depleted T cells, or PBMCs. Subjects who had been exposed to COVID-19, were actively infected with it, or had recovered from it provided the deeply sampled blood TCRbeta repertoires that made up the dataset. A freely available public database, intended as a resource for researchers studying the immune response to SARS-CoV-2, is where the repertoires were released. The samples were drawn from the first 160 participants of the ongoing ImmuneRACE study and from roughly 1,300 subjects provided by 6 global collaborators. The sample metadata nearly always contained a de-identified subject ID, COVID-19 status, age in years and sex. HLA class I and class II types, where available, came from metadata supplied by the sample provider rather than from assay-based typing. The study at large found these results: The quantity of clinical and demographic metadata differed by source and by participant and was supplied without curation.

The immunoSEQ Assay, a bias-controlled multiplex PCR, was used to amplify TCRbeta CDR3 regions from genomic DNA. The source study handled its data this way. The number of nucleated cells in each sample was estimated by amplification of reference gene primers within the assay. To quantify the absolute abundance of each unique TCRbeta CDR3 rearrangement, sequence reads were collapsed and filtered. Productive Simpson clonality was computed per sample as the square root of Simpson's diversity index over productive rearrangements. TCRdb obtained this table from immuneACCESS and retained in-frame rearrangements with V and J assigned. These tables miss some clones; where compared with another copy, unresolved V genes account for less than half of the shortfall, and the remainder is unexplained. For V, J and clone size, that table is used; D and trimming come from the DNA. In this sample the table shows 35,000 to 50,000 clones, roughly 70% of which occur a single time. The ten largest clones add up to approximately 61% of the sample.

Concerning this clone itself: This clone's antigen is unknown. Qualities for individual bases were not recorded, and no much larger clone is one base off.

The collaborating institutions used their own protocols to collect whole blood in K2EDTA tubes. For TCRbeta analysis, collaborators shipped samples as frozen whole blood, isolated PBMCs, or DNA extracted from either of those sample types. This sequence originates from a man older than 75 with acute or convalescent COVID-19. The sample taken for sequencing was peripheral blood.

The CDR3 region reads CASSLDRKTYGYTF. The nucleotide sequence reads as follows: TGTGCCAGCAGCTTGGACAGGAAGACCTATGGCTACACCTTC. The sequence is built from TRBV5-4 and TRBJ1-2, with a weak D call of TRBD1 (5 bases match). Via the germline V gene (reference sequence), CDR1 is SGHNT and CDR2 YYREEE. V is shortened by 0 bases, J by 4 bases, and the region joining them spans 10 bases. The CDR3 runs 14 residues from the cysteine to the phenylalanine. Only CDR3 DNA is held: 42 bases, read in frame from base 1.